This TCR beta chain derives from a study of T cells after yellow fever vaccination. With respect to this clonotype: Its antigen is currently unknown.

Broader study findings: CD4 and CD8 compartments shared a small share of clonotypes. Researchers cautioned that FACS-sorted repertoires could harbor abundant clonotypes contaminating from the bulk population.

A single record per CDR3 protein comes from TCRdb applying MiXCR to the 5' RACE reads. Of nearly 300,000 distinct CDR3 sequences listed, approximately 8% are singletons. The CDR3 extends over 16 amino acids. Germline lookup yields CDR1 ENHRY and CDR2 SYGVKD. After removal of 5 bases from V and 5 bases from J, the junction contained 10 bases not matched to a gene. The sequencing used CD4+ T cells sorted from PBMCs, collected 5 days after the yellow fever booster vaccination. The TCR sequence derives from a man between 18 and 29 years old who received the YFV17D yellow fever vaccine. The rearrangement links TRBV10-3 to TRBJ1-1, with 11 nucleotides matching TRBD1. CDR3 loop: CAISSPGQGVRTEAFF. The CDR3 nucleotides are TGTGCCATCAGTTCCCCGGGACAGGGGGTTCGGACTGAAGCTTTCTTT.